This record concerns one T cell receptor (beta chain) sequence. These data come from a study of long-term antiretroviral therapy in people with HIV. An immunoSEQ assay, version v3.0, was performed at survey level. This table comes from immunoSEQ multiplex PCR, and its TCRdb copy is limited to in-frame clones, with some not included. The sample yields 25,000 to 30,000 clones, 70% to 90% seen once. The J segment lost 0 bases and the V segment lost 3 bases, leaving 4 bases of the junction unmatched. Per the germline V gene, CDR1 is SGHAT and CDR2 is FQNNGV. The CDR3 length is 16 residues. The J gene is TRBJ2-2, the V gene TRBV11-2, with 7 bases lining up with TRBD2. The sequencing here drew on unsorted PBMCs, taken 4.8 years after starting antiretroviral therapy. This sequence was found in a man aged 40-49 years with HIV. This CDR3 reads CASSFGGSANTGELFF. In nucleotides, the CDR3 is TGTGCCAGCAGCTTCGGGGGGTCAGCGAACACCGGGGAGCTGTTTTTT.